The source of this TCR beta chain is a study of blood T cell repertoires in COVID-19. Looking at the study overall: Material from acute and convalescent COVID-19 was sourced from the United States, Italy and Spain. From T cells, B-cell-depleted T cells, or PBMCs came the material, which was cDNA or gDNA.

The CDR3 totals 16 residues. Germline assignment: CDR1 LGHDT and CDR2 YNNKEL (reference sequence). Trimming removed 2 bases from V and 3 bases from J; junction bases left unmatched: 7. Here immunoSEQ multiplex PCR was the method, and the copy in TCRdb shows in-frame clones only, minus some. Of about 270,000 clones listed, roughly 84% are singletons. The clonotype originates from a young woman with acute or convalescent COVID-19. V and J are TRBV3-1 (or the pseudogene TRBV3-2) and TRBJ2-1; 7 nucleotides agree with TRBD2. The sample was peripheral blood. The CDR3 sequence is CASSQSPSGYYNEQFF. The CDR3 nucleotides read TGTGCCAGCAGCCAATCCCCTAGCGGATACTACAATGAGCAGTTCTTC.